The T cell receptor (beta chain) described here comes from a study of human T cells and chemical hapten exposure (dated by TCRdb to the early 2020s). About the full investigation: For sensitization, 2% DPC in acetone was applied to a 2 cm by 2 cm area of upper inner arm skin. Patients additionally received weekly therapeutic DPC doses to the scalp throughout the approximately 24-week study period. Patch tests used Finn chambers with 0.01% DPC on the upper back, scored after 6 days by International Contact Dermatitis Research Group standards. Alopecia areata with under or over 50% scalp involvement, alopecia totalis and alopecia universalis were represented in the patient cohort, which was mostly female. The libraries were sequenced as a pool, and the TCR yield per sample differed mostly because of small variations in library volumes within the pool. Peripheral blood TCR repertoire changes were tracked in vivo in alopecia patients during primary and secondary sensitization to the hapten diphenylcyclopropenone (DPC). Blood samples were taken from patients before sensitization (week 0) and at 2, 6 and about 24 weeks after DPC sensitization. For TCR sequencing, blood came from about 29 alopecia patients at anywhere from one to four time points (pre-sensitization, 2, 6 and 24 weeks). Broad study findings and their caveats: Because all patients had alopecia, a presumed autoimmune disease, the immune response of the patients might differ from that of healthy individuals. DPC sensitization did not change the number of TCRs with a frequency above 1 in 1000, and there was no evidence of changes in global repertoire structure. A positive correlation was found between the number of PT1 expanded TCRs and patch test score, with significance reached at thresholds 8, 16 and 32 but not 4. Repeated subsampling changed both the strength of the expansion versus patch-test correlation and the threshold at which that correlation became significant. Significantly more large CDR3 similarity clusters were formed by expanded TCRs than by pre-sensitization or healthy control sets, consistent with antigen-driven responses.

Receptor libraries were prepared by RACE. TCRdb lists the instrument as NextSeq 500. During library preparation, unique molecular identifiers were attached to individual cDNA molecules so that TCRs could be counted quantitatively and reproducibly. Each blood RNA sample was used to sequence both TCR alpha and TCR beta chains. The authors processed their data as follows. Samples had a median of 95,638 TCRs, with a range from 23,224 to 690,600. V, J and CDR3 annotation of the TCR reads was performed with the Decombinator software suite. To make PS versus PT1 abundance plots, every sample was subsampled to the same number of TCRs (28,000). TCRs were defined as expanded if absent before sensitization and observed at least eight times at the 2-week time point. TCRdb's own reprocessing of the public reads used fastp at Q25 and MiXCR and kept productive beta chains. Rows with one shared CDR3 protein collapse into an entry with the most common genes and DNA. The V and J calls reflect TCRdb's pipeline rather than the authors' work. The sample has 90,000 to 120,000 distinct CDR3 sequences on record, roughly 11% of them singletons. The ten largest clonotypes hold roughly 3.3% of the sample.

This clonotype was seen many times. Which antigen it targets is not known. Base qualities are not at hand, and no much larger clone is one base apart. This sample's time point label indicates: patch test 1, 2 weeks after DPC sensitization. What this sample's treatment or condition label stands for: therapeutic diphenylcyclopropenone sensitization with weekly scalp DPC. At every patch-test visit, the blood draw took place before the patch test was put on. Patients were eligible if aged 18 to 70, diagnosed with alopecia and judged suitable for DPC therapy, and pregnant patients were excluded. Total RNA was isolated from unfractionated whole blood collected in Tempus Blood RNA tubes. The germline ends are 17 bases apart after V is trimmed by 6 bases and J by 2 bases. The CDR3 spans 17 residues, from the cysteine through the phenylalanine. The read is trimmed to its CDR3 DNA, 51 bases read in frame from base 1. As encoded in the germline V gene, CDR1 is MNHEY while CDR2 is SVGAGI.

The V and J genes are TRBV6-5 and TRBJ1-6, and perhaps TRBD1 as D gene, on 6 matching bases. This receptor was taken from a woman between 40 and 55 years old with alopecia areata. Some clones in this sample may be carry-over from other donors' samples. Sequences were derived from whole blood, sampled in connection with sensitization to the hapten diphenylcyclopropenone (DPC). The DNA is as follows: TGTGCCAGCAGACCCTTCCCAGGGGCGGCCTATAATTCACCCCTCCACTTT. Protein translation: CASRPFPGAAYNSPLHF.